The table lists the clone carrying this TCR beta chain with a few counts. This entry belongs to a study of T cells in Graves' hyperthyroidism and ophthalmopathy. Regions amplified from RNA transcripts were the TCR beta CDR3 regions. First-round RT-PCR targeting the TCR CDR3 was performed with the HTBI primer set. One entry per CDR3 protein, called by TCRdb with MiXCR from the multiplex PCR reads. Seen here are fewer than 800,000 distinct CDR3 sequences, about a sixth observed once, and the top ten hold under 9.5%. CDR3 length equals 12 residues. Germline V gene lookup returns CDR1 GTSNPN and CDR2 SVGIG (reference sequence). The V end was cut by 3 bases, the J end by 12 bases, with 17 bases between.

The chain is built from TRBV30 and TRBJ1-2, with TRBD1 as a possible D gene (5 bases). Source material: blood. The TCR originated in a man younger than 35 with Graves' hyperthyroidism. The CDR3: CAWRSDGGFHTF. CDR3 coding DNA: TGTGCCTGGAGGTCCGACGGGGGATTTCACACCTTC.